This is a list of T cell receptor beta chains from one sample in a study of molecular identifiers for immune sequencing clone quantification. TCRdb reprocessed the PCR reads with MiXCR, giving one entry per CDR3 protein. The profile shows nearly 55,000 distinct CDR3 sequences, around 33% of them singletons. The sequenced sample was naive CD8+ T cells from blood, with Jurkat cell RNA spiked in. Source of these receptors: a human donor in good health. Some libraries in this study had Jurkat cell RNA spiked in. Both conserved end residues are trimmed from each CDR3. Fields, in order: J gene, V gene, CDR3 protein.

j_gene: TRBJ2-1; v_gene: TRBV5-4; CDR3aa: ASSPRLAGSHEQF
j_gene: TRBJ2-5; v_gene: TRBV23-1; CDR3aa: ASSHFRDRVRKTQY
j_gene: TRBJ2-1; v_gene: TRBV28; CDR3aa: ASCYRQGGDEQF
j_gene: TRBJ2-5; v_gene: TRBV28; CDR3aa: ASSFSGQETQY
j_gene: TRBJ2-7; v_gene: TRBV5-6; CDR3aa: ASSLGARLYEQY
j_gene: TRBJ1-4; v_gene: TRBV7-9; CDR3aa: ASEGRAEKLF
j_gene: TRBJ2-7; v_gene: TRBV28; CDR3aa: AIAQGAYEQY
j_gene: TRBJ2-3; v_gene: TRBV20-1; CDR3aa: SAKEGRETDTQY
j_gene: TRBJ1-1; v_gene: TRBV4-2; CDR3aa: ASSQGGVNTEAF
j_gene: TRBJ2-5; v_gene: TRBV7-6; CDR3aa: ASSLSPGVETQY
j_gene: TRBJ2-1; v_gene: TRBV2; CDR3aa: ATLGTSGVGWNEQF
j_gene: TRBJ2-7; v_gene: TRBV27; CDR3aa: ASRGTGFEQC
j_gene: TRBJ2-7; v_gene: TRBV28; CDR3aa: GVGESSYEQY
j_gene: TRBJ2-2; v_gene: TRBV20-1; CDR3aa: SARDSRVTNTGELF
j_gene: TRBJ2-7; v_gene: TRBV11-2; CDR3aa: ASSVSGPSSYEQY
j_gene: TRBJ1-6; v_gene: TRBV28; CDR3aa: ASSVVLPYNSPLH
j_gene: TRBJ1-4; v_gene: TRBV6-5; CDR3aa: ASSRTGDEKLF
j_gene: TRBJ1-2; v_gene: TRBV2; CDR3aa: ASSEELNYGYT
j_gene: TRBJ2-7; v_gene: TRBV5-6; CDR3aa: ASRFGASGGQY
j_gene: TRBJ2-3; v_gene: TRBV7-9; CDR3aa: ASTATSGRSGDTQY
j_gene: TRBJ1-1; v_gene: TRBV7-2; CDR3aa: ASSLGTGATNTEAF
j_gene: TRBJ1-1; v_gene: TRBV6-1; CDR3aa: ASSHDVNTEAF
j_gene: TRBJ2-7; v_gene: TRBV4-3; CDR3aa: ASSPAAAGGPYEQY
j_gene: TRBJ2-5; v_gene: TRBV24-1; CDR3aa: ATSDLQGPETQY
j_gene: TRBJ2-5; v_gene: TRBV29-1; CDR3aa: SVVRDRETQY
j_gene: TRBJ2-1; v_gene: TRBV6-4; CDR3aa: ASSEEGETSGWNEQF
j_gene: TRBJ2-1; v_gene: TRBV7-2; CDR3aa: ASSLGWGPGEQF
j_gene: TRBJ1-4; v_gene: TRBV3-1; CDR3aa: ASSPMGAGQLNEKLF
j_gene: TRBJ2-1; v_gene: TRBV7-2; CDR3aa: ASSLGRGPGEQF
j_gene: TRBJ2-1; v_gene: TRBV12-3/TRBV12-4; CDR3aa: ASSLLNRHNEQF
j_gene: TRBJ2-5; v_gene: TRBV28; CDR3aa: ASSLRRQGFEETLY
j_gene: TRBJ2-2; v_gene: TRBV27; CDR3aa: ASSAGVGTGELL
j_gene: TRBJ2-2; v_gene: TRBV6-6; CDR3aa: ASSPAVELF